The present T cell receptor beta chain was sequenced within a study of blood T cell repertoires in COVID-19. Study-level information: Collection of acute and convalescent COVID-19 samples took place in the United States, Italy and Spain. The cDNA or gDNA used as material had been derived from T cells, B-cell-depleted T cells, or PBMCs.

Germline loops: CDR1 SNHLY, CDR2 FYNNEI. CDR3 size: 12 residues. The V gene lost 2 bases and the J gene lost 4 bases, with 3 bases spanning the gap. Recruitment covered about 25 US areas and drew participants whose ages spanned roughly 18 to 100 years. Cohorts were based on clinical histories the participants reported. Details on this clone: Other nucleotide sequences from this sample produce the same CDR3.

The protocol was immunoSEQ multiplex PCR, while the TCRdb copy is restricted to in-frame clones and leaves out a portion. The repertoire includes approximately 250,000 clones, approximately 85% of them detected once, and approximately 9.6% sits in the top ten. The J gene is TRBJ1-3, the V gene TRBV2; D remains ambiguous. The receptor comes from a woman aged 45-60 years with acute COVID-19. Source material: PBMCs or T cells enriched from blood (not recorded which). DNA for the CDR3: TGTGCCAGCAGTGAATCAGGAAACACCATATATTTT. Amino acid sequence: CASSESGNTIYF.